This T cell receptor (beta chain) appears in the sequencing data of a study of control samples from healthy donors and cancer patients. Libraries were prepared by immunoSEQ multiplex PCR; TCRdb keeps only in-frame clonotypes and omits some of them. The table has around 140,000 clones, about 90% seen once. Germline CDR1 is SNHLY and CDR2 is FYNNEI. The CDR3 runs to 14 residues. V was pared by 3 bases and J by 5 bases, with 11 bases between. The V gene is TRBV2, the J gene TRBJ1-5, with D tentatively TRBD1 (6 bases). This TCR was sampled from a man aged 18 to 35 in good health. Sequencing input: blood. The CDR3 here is CASSDRDTYQPQHF. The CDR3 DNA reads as TGTGCCAGCAGTGATAGGGACACCTATCAGCCCCAGCATTTT.